This entry describes one TCR beta chain. This clonotype was counted at least ten times. Its antigen is unknown. No per-base quality is available; no much larger clone lies one base away. These data belong to a study of Graves' ophthalmopathy and Graves' hyperthyroidism listed by TCRdb under 2018. Turning to the overall study: Hyperthyroidism was considered stable if no progression to ophthalmopathy occurred within 18 months of follow-up. To tell Graves' ophthalmopathy apart from Graves' hyperthyroidism, and to predict which patients would progress to ophthalmopathy, the study relied on TCR beta repertoire signatures. In total, some 130 blood samples were TCR-sequenced: around 42 ophthalmopathy, 80 or so hyperthyroidism and approximately 17 hyperthyroidism-to-ophthalmopathy patients. To explore V-J signatures distinguishing ophthalmopathy from hyperthyroidism, a discovery set of roughly 100 patients (about 43 ophthalmopathy, 57 stable hyperthyroidism) was enrolled. An independent validation cohort was composed of approximately 19 hyperthyroidism patients and roughly 16 patients who later progressed from hyperthyroidism to ophthalmopathy. In five or six hyperthyroidism patients, the T-cell repertoires found in thyroid tissue were compared with those found in blood. Once sampling was done, hyperthyroidism patients were given methimazole at a starting dose of 30 mg daily, while ophthalmopathy patients were given high-dose intravenous methylprednisolone.

For repertoire sequencing, TCR beta CDR3 regions were amplified from RNA transcripts. HTBI primers and the Qiagen OneStep RT-PCR kit were used in a first-round RT-PCR, which was followed by a second-round multiplex PCR, size selection and purification. Sequencing of the libraries was carried out on an Illumina HiSeq2000 in paired-end mode with 100 bp reads. The published analysis was carried out like this. SOAPnuke was used to process the reads, removing any read that contained adapters or uncalled bases, had a mean Phred below 15, or lacked an exact match to the constant primer or identifier. High-quality paired reads were merged with COPE v1.2.5. Clonotypes were defined as unique nucleotide sequences and were aligned to IMGT TRB V, D and J references using MiTCR v1.1. The analysis was limited to V-J combinations with a frequency above 0.0001, which together covered roughly 99% of repertoires. A TCR clonal expansion and chaos score per V-J combination was defined as the ratio of F50 clonal expansion to chaos observed in the TCRdist matrix. Welch's t-statistics and random forest were used to reduce the features to some 13 V-J combinations, which were then used as input to a naive Bayes classifier. Thyroid-blood repertoire similarity was quantified with the Morisita-Horn index. TCRdb took the public reads, trimmed them with fastp at Q25, ran MiXCR for clone calling and kept in-frame beta chains. Duplicate CDR3 protein sequences are folded into a single record with the most common DNA and genes. TCRdb, not the authors, supplied the V and J calls. This sample is represented by some 1.1 million distinct CDR3 sequences; roughly 35% of them were singletons. 11% of the sample lies in the top ten.

Hyperthyroidism patients were newly diagnosed, were aged 18 to 65 years, and had a disease duration under 2 months. Patients were excluded if they had other autoimmune diseases, uncontrolled infections, pregnancy or lactation. Diagnosis relied on clinical symptoms, serum thyroxine, TRAb, thyroid ultrasound and orbital computed tomography. Trizol reagent was used to extract the total RNA, and its quality was then checked on an Agilent 2100 Bioanalyzer. Trimmed from V: 7 bases; trimmed from J: 2 bases; junction bases lacking a gene match: 12. The germline V gene yields ENHRY for CDR1 and SYGVKD for CDR2. The CDR3, cysteine through phenylalanine, is 16 amino acids long. This entry keeps only the CDR3 DNA: 48 bases, framed from base 1. The study at large found these results: In cross-validation, the 13-signature model distinguished ophthalmopathy from stable hyperthyroidism with about 87% sensitivity and approximately 81% specificity, and in the test set the corresponding values were approximately 79% and 70%. In validation, the model predicted ophthalmopathy progression with 70.59% sensitivity and roughly 78% specificity; around twelve predicted patients were CT-confirmed with GO in a median of approximately 6.5 months. Most expanded thyroid clonotypes with frequency above 0.001 were also detected in blood, suggesting blood repertoires may reflect the thyroid immune response. Sample size was not statistically predetermined, and group allocation was not concealed from the investigators.

The chain was built from TRBV10-3 and TRBJ2-7, with 9 bases in between that match TRBD1. The sequencing input was peripheral blood or thyroid tissue (not recorded which). The sequence derives from an adult man with Graves' hyperthyroidism. The nucleotide sequence is given as TGTGCCATCAAAGACAGGGGGAGTAGCAGGGCCTACGAGCAGTACTTC. Its protein reads: CAIKDRGSSRAYEQYF.